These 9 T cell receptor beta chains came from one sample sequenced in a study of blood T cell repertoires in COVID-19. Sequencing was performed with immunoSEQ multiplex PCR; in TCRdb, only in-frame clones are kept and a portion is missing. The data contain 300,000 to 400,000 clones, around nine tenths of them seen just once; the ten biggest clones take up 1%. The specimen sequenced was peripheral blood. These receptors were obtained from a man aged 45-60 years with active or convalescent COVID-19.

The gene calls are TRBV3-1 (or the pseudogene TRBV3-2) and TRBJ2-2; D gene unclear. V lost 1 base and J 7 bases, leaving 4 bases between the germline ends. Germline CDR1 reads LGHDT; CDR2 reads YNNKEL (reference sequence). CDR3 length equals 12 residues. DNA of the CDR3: TGTGCCAGCAGCCAAGTACTCGGGGAGCTGTTTTTT. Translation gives CASSQVLGELFF.

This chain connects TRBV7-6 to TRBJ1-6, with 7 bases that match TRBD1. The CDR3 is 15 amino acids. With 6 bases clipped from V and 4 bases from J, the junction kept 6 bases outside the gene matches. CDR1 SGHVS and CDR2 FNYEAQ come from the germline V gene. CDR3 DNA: TGTGCCAGCAGATCCGGGACAGAATATAATTCACCCCTCCACTTT. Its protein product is CASRSGTEYNSPLHF.

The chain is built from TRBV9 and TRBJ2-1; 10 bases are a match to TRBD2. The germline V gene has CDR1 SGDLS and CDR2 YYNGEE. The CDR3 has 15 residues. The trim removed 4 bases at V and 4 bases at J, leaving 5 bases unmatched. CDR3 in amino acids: CASSTGLAEYNEQFF. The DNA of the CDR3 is TGTGCCAGCAGCACAGGACTAGCGGAGTACAATGAGCAGTTCTTC.

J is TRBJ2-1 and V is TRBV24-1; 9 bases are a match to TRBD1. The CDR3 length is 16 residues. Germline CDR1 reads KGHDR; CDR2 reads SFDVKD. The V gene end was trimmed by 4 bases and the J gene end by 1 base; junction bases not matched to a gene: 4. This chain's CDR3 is CATSEPGQGSYNEQFF. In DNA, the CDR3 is TGTGCCACCAGTGAGCCCGGACAGGGGTCCTACAATGAGCAGTTCTTC.

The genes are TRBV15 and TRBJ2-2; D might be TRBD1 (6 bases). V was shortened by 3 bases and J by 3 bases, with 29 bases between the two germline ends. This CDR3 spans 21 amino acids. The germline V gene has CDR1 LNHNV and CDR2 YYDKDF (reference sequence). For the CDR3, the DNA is TGTGCCACCAGCAGCCCCTACTACATCTACCAGGGGTGGGCAGACACCGGGGAGCTGTTTTTT. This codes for CATSSPYYIYQGWADTGELFF. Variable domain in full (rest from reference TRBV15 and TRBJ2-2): DAMVIQNPRYQVTQFGKPVTLSCSQTLNHNVMYWYQQKSSQAPKLLFHYYDKDFNNEADTPDNFQSRRPNTSFCFLDIRSPGLGDTAMYLCATSSPYYIYQGWADTGELFFGEGSRLTVL.

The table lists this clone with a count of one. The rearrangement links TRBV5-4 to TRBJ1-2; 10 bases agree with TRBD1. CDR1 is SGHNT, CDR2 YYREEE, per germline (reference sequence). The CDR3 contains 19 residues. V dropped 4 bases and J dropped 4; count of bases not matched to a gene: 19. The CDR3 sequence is CASSGPGQGPDRRFYGYTF. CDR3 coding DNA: TGTGCCAGCAGCGGGCCGGGACAGGGGCCCGACCGCCGTTTCTATGGCTACACCTTC. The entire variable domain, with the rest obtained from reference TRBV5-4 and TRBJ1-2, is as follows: ETGVTQSPTHLIKTRGQQVTLRCSSQSGHNTVSWYQQALGQGPQFIFQYYREEENGRGNFPPRFSGLQFPNYSSELNVNALELDDSALYLCASSGPGQGPDRRFYGYTFGSGTRLTVV.

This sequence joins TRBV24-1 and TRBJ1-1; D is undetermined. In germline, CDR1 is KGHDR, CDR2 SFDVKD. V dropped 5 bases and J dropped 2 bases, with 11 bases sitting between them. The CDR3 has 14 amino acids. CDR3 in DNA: TGTGCCACCAGTGGGCCGGGAACCAACACTGAAGCTTTCTTT. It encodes CATSGPGTNTEAFF.

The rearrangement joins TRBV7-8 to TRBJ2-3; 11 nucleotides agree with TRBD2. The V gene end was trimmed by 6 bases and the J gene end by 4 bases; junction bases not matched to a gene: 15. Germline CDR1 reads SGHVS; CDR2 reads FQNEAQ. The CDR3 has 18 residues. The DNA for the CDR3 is TGTGCCAGCAGATCACTAGCGGGGGCGGGGGAAGTATCAGATACGCAGTATTTT. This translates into CASRSLAGAGEVSDTQYF.

The CDR3 spells CASSQQLAGVSNQPQHF. As DNA, the CDR3 is TGTGCCAGCAGTCAACAATTAGCAGGGGTTAGCAATCAGCCCCAGCATTTT. This chain joins TRBV28 and TRBJ1-5; TRBD1 is a possible D gene (6 bases). Trimming left V 5 bases short and J 0 bases short, with 17 bases between. The CDR3 is 17 residues long. Germline assignment: CDR1 MDHEN and CDR2 SYDVKM.